What follows is one T cell receptor (beta chain) and its context. Antigen unknown. This entry belongs to a study of graft-versus-host responses after intestinal transplantation. Produced via immunoSEQ multiplex PCR; TCRdb's table is partial and in-frame only. The repertoire has over 85,000 clones, less than 95% of them found once; the top ten carry roughly 0.2%. Sample: unstimulated CD4+ T cells sorted from spleen or lymph node cells, taken before transplant. The receptor comes from a human donor who was the organ donor for an intestinal transplant.

CDR3 loop: CASSVGRGGVYEQYF. The DNA for the CDR3 is TGTGCCAGCAGCGTAGGCAGGGGCGGAGTCTACGAGCAGTACTTC. The chain links TRBV9 to TRBJ2-7; D is possibly TRBD1 (6 bases). CDR1 is SGDLS, CDR2 YYNGEE, per germline. V lost 0 bases and J lost 3, with 13 bases in between. The CDR3 totals 15 residues.